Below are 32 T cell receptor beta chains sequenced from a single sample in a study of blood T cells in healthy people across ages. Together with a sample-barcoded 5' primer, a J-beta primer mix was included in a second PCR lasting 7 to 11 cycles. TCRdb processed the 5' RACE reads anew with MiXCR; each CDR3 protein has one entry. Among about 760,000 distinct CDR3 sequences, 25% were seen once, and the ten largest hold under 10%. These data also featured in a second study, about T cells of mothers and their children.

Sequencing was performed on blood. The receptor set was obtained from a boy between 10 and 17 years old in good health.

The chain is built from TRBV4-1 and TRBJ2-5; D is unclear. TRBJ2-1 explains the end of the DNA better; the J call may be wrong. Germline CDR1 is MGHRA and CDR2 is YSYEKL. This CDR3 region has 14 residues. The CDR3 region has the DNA TGCGCCAGCAGCCATTATAATAGTGGTAATGAGCAGTTCTTC. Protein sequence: CASSHYNSGNEQFF.

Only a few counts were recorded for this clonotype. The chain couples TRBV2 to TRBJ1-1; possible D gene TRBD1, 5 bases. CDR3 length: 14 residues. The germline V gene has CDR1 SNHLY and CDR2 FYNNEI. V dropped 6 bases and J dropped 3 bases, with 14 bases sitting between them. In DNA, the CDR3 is TGTGCCAGCAGCAGGGATGGGTCCCACACTGAAGCTTTCTTT. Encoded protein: CASSRDGSHTEAFF. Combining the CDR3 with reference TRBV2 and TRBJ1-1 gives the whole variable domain EPEVTQTPSHQVTQMGQEVILRCVPISNHLYFYWYRQILGQKVEFLVSFYNNEISEKSEIFDDQFSVERPDGSNFTLKIRSTKLEDSAMYFCASSRDGSHTEAFFGQGTRLTVV.

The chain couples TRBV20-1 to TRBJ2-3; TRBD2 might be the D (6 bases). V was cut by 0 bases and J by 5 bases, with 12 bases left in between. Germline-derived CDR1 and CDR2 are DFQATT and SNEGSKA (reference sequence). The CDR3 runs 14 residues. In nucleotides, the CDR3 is TGCAGTGCTAGAGACCGCGGGAAAATAGATACGCAGTATTTT. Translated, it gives CSARDRGKIDTQYF.

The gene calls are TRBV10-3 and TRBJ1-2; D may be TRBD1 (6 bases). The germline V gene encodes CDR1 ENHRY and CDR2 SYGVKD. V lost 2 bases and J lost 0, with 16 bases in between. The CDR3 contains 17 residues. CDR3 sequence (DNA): TGTGCCATCAGTGAGGATCCGGGACACTCAGCTAACTATGGCTACACCTTC. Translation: CAISEDPGHSANYGYTF.

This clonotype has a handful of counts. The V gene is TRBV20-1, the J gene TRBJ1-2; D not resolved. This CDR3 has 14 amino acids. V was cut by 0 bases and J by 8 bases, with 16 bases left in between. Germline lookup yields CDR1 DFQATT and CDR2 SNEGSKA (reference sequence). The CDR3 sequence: CSAREWEGLTGYTF. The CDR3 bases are TGCAGTGCTAGAGAGTGGGAAGGTCTAACCGGCTACACCTTC.

The DNA for the CDR3 is TGCAGCGTTGGGGAGGGAGACCTTTACGAGCAGTACTTC. Translated: CSVGEGDLYEQYF. This chain links TRBV29-1 with TRBJ2-7, with 7 bases that match TRBD2. Germline CDR1 is SQVTM and CDR2 is ANQGSEA. The CDR3 consists of 13 residues. V dropped 4 bases and J dropped 4; count of bases not matched to a gene: 7.

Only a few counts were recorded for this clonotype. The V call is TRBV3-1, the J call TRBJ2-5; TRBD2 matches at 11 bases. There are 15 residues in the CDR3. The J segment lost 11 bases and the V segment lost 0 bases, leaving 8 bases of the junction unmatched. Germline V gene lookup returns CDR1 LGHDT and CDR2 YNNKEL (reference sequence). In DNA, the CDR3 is TGTGCCAGCAGCCAAGAACTAGCGGGAGCCCGAGAGCAGTACTTC. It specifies CASSQELAGAREQYF.

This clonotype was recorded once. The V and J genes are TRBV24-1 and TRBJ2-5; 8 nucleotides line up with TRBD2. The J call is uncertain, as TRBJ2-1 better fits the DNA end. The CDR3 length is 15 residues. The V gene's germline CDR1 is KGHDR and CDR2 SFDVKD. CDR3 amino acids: CATSDTGLAGNEQFF. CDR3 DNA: TGTGCCACCAGTGACACAGGACTAGCAGGGAATGAGCAGTTCTTC.

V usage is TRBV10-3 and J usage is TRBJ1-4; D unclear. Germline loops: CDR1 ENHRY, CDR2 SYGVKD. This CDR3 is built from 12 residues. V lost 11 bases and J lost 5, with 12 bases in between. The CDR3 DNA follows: TGTGCCTCCTCCGCGGGAAATGAAAAACTGTTTTTT. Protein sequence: CASSAGNEKLFF.

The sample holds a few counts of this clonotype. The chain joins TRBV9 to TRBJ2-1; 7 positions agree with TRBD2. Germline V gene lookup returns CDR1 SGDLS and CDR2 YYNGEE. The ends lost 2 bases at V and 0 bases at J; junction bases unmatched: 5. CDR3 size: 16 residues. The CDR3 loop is CASSVRAGSSYNEQFF. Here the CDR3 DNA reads TGTGCCAGCAGCGTTAGAGCGGGAAGCTCCTACAATGAGCAGTTCTTC.

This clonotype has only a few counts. The CDR3 loop is CASSEGTGWETQYF. The CDR3 coding sequence is TGTGCCAGCAGTGAAGGGACAGGATGGGAGACCCAGTACTTC. The rearrangement joins TRBV2 to TRBJ2-1, with 7 bases matching TRBD1. The end of the DNA fits TRBJ2-5 better, so the J call may be wrong. The germline CDR1 and CDR2 sequences are SNHLY and FYNNEI. CDR3 length equals 14 residues.

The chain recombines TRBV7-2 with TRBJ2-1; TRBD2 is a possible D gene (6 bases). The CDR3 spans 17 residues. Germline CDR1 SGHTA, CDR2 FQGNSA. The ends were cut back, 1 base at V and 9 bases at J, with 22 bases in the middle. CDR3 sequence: CASSLGRSGVIGGEQFF. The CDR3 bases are TGTGCCAGCAGCTTAGGGCGTAGCGGAGTGATAGGTGGTGAGCAGTTCTTC.

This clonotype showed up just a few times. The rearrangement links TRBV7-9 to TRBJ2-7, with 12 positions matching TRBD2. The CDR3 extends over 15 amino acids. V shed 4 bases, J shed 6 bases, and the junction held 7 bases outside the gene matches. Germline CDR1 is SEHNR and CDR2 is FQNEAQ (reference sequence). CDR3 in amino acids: CASSSSPGLAGEQYF. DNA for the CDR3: TGTGCCAGCAGCTCATCACCGGGACTAGCGGGCGAGCAGTACTTC.

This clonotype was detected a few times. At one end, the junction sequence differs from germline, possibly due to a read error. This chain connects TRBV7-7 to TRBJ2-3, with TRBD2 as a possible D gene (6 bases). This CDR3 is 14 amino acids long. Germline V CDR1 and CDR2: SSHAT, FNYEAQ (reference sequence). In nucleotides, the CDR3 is TGTGCTAGCAGCGGAGCGGGTGGCACAGATACGCAGTATTTT. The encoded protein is CASSGAGGTDTQYF.

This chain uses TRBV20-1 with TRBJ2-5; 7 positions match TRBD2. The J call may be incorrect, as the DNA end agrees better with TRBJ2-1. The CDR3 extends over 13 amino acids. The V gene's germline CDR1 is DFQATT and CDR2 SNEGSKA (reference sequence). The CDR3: CSARARGVGEQFF. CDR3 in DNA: TGCAGTGCTAGGGCCCGGGGGGTAGGGGAGCAGTTCTTC.

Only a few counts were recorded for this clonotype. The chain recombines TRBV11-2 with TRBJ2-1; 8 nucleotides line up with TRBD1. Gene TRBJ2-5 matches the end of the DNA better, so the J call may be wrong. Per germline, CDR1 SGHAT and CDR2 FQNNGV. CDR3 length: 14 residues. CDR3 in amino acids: CASSPDRGGETQYF. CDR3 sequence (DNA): TGTGCCAGCAGCCCCGACAGGGGTGGAGAGACCCAGTACTTC.

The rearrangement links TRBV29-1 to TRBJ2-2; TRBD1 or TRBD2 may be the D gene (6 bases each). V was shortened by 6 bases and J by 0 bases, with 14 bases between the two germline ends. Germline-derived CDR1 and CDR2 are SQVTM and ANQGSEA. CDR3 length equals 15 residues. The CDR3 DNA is TGCAGCGTATACGGGGGCCCCTCGAACACCGGGGAGCTGTTTTTT. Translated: CSVYGGPSNTGELFF.

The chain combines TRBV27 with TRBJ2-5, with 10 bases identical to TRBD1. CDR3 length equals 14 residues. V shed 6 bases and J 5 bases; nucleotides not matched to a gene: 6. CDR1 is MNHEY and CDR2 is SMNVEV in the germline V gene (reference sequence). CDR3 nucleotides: TGTGCCAGCAGCTCCGGGACAGGGGTTGAGACCCAGTACTTC. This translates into CASSSGTGVETQYF.

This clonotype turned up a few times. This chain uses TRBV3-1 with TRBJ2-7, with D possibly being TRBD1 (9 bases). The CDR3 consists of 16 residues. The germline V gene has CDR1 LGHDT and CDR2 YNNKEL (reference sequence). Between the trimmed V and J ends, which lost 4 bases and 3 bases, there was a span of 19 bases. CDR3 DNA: TGTGCCAGCAGCCCCGTAGCGGGACAGGGAAGCTACGAGCAGTACTTC. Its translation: CASSPVAGQGSYEQYF.

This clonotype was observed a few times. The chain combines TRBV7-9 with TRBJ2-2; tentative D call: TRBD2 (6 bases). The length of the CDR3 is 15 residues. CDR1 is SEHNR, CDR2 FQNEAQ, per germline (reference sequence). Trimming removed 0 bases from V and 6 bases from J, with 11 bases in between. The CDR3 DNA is TGTGCCAGCAGCTTAGCGCTGGAGGGAGCCGGGGAGCTGTTTTTT. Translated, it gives CASSLALEGAGELFF. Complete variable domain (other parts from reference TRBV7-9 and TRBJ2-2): DTGVSQNPRHKITKRGQNVTFRCDPISEHNRLYWYRQTLGQGPEFLTYFQNEAQLEKSRLLSDRFSAERPKGSFSTLEIQRTEQGDSAMYLCASSLALEGAGELFFGEGSRLTVL.

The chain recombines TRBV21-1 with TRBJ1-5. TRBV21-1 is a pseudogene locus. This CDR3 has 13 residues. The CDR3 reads CASSKVPHQPQHF. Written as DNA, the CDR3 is TGTGCCAGCAGCAAAGTCCCTCATCAGCCCCAGCATTTT.

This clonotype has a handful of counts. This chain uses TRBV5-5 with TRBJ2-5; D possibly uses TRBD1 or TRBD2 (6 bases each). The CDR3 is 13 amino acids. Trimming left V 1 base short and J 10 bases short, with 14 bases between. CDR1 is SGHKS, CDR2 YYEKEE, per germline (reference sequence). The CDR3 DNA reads TGTGCCAGCAGCTTGTGGGGGGACACCAACCAGTACTTC. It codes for CASSLWGDTNQYF.

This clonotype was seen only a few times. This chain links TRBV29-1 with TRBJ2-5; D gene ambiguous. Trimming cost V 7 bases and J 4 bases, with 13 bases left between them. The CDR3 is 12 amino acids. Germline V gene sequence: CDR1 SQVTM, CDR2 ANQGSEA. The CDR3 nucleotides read TGCAGCGCGGTGACCTCTGGAGAGACCCAGTACTTC. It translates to CSAVTSGETQYF.

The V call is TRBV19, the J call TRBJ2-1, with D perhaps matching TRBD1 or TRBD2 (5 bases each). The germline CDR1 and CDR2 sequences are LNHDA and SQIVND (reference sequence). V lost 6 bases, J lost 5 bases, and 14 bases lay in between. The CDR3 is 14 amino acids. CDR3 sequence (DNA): TGTGCCAGTAGCACAGGTTGGGGGAACAATGAGCAGTTCTTC. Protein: CASSTGWGNNEQFF.

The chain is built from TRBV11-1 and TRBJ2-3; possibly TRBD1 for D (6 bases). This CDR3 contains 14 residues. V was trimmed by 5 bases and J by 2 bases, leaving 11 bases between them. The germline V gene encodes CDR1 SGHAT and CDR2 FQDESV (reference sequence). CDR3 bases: TGTGCCAGCAGCGTCGACAGGTCCACAGATACGCAGTATTTT. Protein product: CASSVDRSTDTQYF.

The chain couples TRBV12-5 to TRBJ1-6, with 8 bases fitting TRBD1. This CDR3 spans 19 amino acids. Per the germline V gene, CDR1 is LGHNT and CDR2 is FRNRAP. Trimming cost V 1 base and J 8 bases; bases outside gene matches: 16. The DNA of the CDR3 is TGTGCTAGTGGTTTGGCCCGGTCAATCCAGGGGGCGCTTGATTCACCCCTCCACTTT. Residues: CASGLARSIQGALDSPLHF.

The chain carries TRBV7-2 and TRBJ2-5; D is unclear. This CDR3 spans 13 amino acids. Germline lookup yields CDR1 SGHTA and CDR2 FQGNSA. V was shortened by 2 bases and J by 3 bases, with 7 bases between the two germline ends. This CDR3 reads CASSLLVKETQYF. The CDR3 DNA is TGTGCCAGCAGCTTATTAGTTAAAGAGACCCAGTACTTC. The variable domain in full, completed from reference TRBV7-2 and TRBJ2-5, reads GAGVSQSPSNKVTEKGKDVELRCDPISGHTALYWYRQSLGQGLEFLIYFQGNSAPDKSGLPSDRFSAERTGGSVSTLTIQRTQQEDSAVYLCASSLLVKETQYFGPGTRLLVL.

The CDR3 loop is CASSSSGGTSTDTQYF. The CDR3 DNA is TGTGCCAGCAGTTCTAGCGGGGGAACTAGCACAGATACGCAGTATTTT. The genes are TRBV2 and TRBJ2-3; TRBD2 matches 10 bases. V trimming: 5 bases; J trimming: 0 bases; junction bases outside the gene matches: 5. The CDR3 runs 16 residues. The V gene's germline CDR1 is SNHLY and CDR2 FYNNEI.

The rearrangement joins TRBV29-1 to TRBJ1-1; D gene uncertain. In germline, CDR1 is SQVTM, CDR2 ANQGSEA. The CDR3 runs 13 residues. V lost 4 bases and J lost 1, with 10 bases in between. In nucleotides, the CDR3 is TGCAGCGTTGCGATGGACTCGAACACTGAAGCTTTCTTT. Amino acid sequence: CSVAMDSNTEAFF. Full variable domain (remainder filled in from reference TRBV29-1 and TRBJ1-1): SAVISQKPSRDICQRGTSLTIQCQVDSQVTMMFWYRQQPGQSLTLIATANQGSEATYESGFVIDKFPISRPNLTFSTLTVSNMSPEDSSIYLCSVAMDSNTEAFFGQGTRLTVV.

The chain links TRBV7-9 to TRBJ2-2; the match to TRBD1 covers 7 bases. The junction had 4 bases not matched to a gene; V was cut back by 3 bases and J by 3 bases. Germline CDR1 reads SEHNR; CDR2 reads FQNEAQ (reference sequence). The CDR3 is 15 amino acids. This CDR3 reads CASSFGQDHTGELFF. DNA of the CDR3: TGTGCCAGCAGCTTCGGACAGGATCACACCGGGGAGCTGTTTTTT.

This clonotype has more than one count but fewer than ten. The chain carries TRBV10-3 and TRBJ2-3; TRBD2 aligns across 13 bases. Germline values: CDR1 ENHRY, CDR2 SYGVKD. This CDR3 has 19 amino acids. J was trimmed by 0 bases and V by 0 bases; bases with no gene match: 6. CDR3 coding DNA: TGTGCCATCAGTGAGTCCGGGACTAGCGGGGACCCTAGCACAGATACGCAGTATTTT. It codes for CAISESGTSGDPSTDTQYF.

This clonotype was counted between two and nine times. CDR3 bases: TGTGCCACCAGTGATCGACAGGGATCCCGCACAGATACGCAGTATTTT. Protein: CATSDRQGSRTDTQYF. The V gene is TRBV24-1, the J gene TRBJ2-3; 7 positions agree with TRBD1. CDR1 is KGHDR and CDR2 is SFDVKD in the germline V gene. V lost 3 bases and J lost 1; bases outside the gene matches: 6. The CDR3 covers 16 residues.